These T cell receptor beta chains were read from a single sample in a study of vaccination and CD4 T cells after COVID-19. No antigens are known for them. Using its own MiXCR run on the PCR reads, TCRdb lists one record per CDR3 protein. The sample lists approximately 9,800 distinct CDR3 sequences; around 33% were seen once. The sample was CD4+ T cells from blood, cultured in vitro. These receptors originate from a human donor in good health. CDR3s include the opening cysteine and the closing phenylalanine or tryptophan. The D gene is left open where the match is weak. Clone sizes are given selectively: once, few, many, or a class where the clone is expanded.

v_call: TRBV12-3/TRBV12-4; cdr3_length: 14; j_call: TRBJ2-4; clone_size: .; d_call: TRBD1; cdr3_aa: CASRRDRAGNIQYF; cdr3_nt: TGTGCCAGCAGAAGGGACAGGGCTGGAAACATTCAGTACTTC
v_call: TRBV7-7; cdr3_length: 13; j_call: TRBJ2-5; clone_size: .; d_call: TRBD2; cdr3_aa: CASSYSGQETQYF; cdr3_nt: TGTGCTAGCAGCTATAGCGGGCAAGAGACCCAGTACTTC
v_call: TRBV6-2/TRBV6-3; cdr3_length: 13; j_call: TRBJ2-7; clone_size: few; d_call: TRBD1; cdr3_aa: CASSWTGAYEQYF; cdr3_nt: TGTGCCAGCAGCTGGACAGGGGCCTACGAGCAGTACTTC
v_call: TRBV6-2/TRBV6-3; cdr3_length: 16; j_call: TRBJ2-1; clone_size: once; d_call: TRBD1; cdr3_aa: CASTPTGAHYYNEQFF; cdr3_nt: TGTGCCAGCACCCCGACAGGGGCCCACTACTACAATGAGCAGTTCTTC
v_call: TRBV24-1; cdr3_length: 15; j_call: TRBJ1-2; clone_size: .; d_call: TRBD1; cdr3_aa: CATSDTTGVVYGYTF; cdr3_nt: TGTGCCACCAGTGATACAACAGGGGTTGTCTATGGCTACACCTTC
v_call: TRBV7-3; cdr3_length: 15; j_call: TRBJ2-1; clone_size: .; d_call: .; cdr3_aa: CASSFTAWGDNEQFF; cdr3_nt: TGTGCCAGCAGCTTTACAGCATGGGGGGACAATGAGCAGTTCTTC
v_call: TRBV10-3; cdr3_length: 8; j_call: TRBJ2-7; clone_size: once; d_call: .; cdr3_aa: CAFYEQYF; cdr3_nt: TGTGCCTTCTACGAGCAGTACTTC
v_call: TRBV7-2; cdr3_length: 14; j_call: TRBJ1-6; clone_size: .; d_call: .; cdr3_aa: CASSPGTGVGPLHF; cdr3_nt: TGTGCCAGCAGCCCCGGGACCGGTGTGGGGCCCCTCCACTTT
v_call: TRBV5-4; cdr3_length: 15; j_call: TRBJ1-2; clone_size: .; d_call: TRBD1; cdr3_aa: CASSLQDRAGYGYTF; cdr3_nt: TGTGCCAGCAGCTTGCAGGACAGGGCAGGCTATGGCTACACCTTC
v_call: TRBV20-1; cdr3_length: 14; j_call: TRBJ2-1; clone_size: once; d_call: TRBD2; cdr3_aa: CSARDPREGGEQFF; cdr3_nt: TGCAGTGCTAGAGACCCGCGGGAGGGGGGTGAGCAGTTCTTC
v_call: TRBV20-1; cdr3_length: 15; j_call: TRBJ2-3; clone_size: few; d_call: .; cdr3_aa: CSARDHRRSTDTQYF; cdr3_nt: TGCAGTGCTAGAGACCATAGAAGAAGCACAGATACGCAGTATTTT
v_call: TRBV7-9; cdr3_length: 13; j_call: TRBJ1-2; clone_size: medium-sized; d_call: TRBD1; cdr3_aa: CASSLTGGYGYTF; cdr3_nt: TGTGCCAGCAGCTTGACAGGGGGCTATGGCTACACCTTC
v_call: TRBV15; cdr3_length: 12; j_call: TRBJ2-1; clone_size: few; d_call: .; cdr3_aa: CATSRVDNEQFF; cdr3_nt: TGTGCCACCAGCAGAGTCGACAATGAGCAGTTCTTC
v_call: TRBV7-3; cdr3_length: 14; j_call: TRBJ1-1; clone_size: few; d_call: TRBD1; cdr3_aa: CASSLFEGASEAFF; cdr3_nt: TGTGCCAGCAGCTTATTTGAGGGGGCAAGTGAAGCTTTCTTT
v_call: TRBV2; cdr3_length: 14; j_call: TRBJ1-5; clone_size: few; d_call: .; cdr3_aa: CASSGYYSNQPQHF; cdr3_nt: TGTGCCAGCAGTGGCTATTATAGCAATCAGCCCCAGCATTTT
v_call: TRBV27; cdr3_length: 17; j_call: TRBJ1-1; clone_size: .; d_call: .; cdr3_aa: CASSPLLPYGRGTEAFF; cdr3_nt: TGTGCCAGCAGTCCCCTTTTACCCTACGGGCGTGGGACTGAAGCTTTCTTT
v_call: TRBV7-3; cdr3_length: 15; j_call: TRBJ2-7; clone_size: few; d_call: TRBD1; cdr3_aa: CASSLRTGARDEQYF; cdr3_nt: TGTGCCAGCAGCCTTCGGACAGGGGCGAGGGACGAGCAGTACTTC
v_call: TRBV25-1; cdr3_length: 15; j_call: TRBJ2-2; clone_size: .; d_call: .; cdr3_aa: CASSRTGVNTGELFF; cdr3_nt: TGTGCCAGCAGTCGCACAGGAGTGAACACCGGGGAGCTGTTTTTT
v_call: TRBV6-2/TRBV6-3; cdr3_length: 16; j_call: TRBJ1-5; clone_size: .; d_call: TRBD1; cdr3_aa: CASSRQLGQGGQPQHF; cdr3_nt: TGTGCCAGCAGTAGACAATTGGGACAGGGGGGTCAGCCCCAGCATTTT
v_call: TRBV10-3; cdr3_length: 15; j_call: TRBJ2-5; clone_size: few; d_call: TRBD1; cdr3_aa: CAISPDRGFQETQYF; cdr3_nt: TGTGCCATCAGTCCTGACAGGGGGTTTCAAGAGACCCAGTACTTC
v_call: TRBV6-2/TRBV6-3; cdr3_length: 16; j_call: TRBJ2-3; clone_size: .; d_call: TRBD2; cdr3_aa: CASRLGTSGRRDTQYF; cdr3_nt: TGTGCCAGCAGACTCGGGACTAGCGGGAGAAGAGATACGCAGTATTTT
v_call: TRBV5-1; cdr3_length: 15; j_call: TRBJ1-6; clone_size: .; d_call: .; cdr3_aa: CASSLAGATNSPLHF; cdr3_nt: TGCGCCAGCAGCTTGGCCGGGGCTACTAATTCACCCCTCCACTTT
v_call: TRBV27; cdr3_length: 14; j_call: TRBJ2-3; clone_size: once; d_call: .; cdr3_aa: CASTFGRWSDTQYF; cdr3_nt: TGTGCCAGCACTTTTGGGAGGTGGTCAGATACGCAGTATTTT
v_call: TRBV6-2/TRBV6-3; cdr3_length: 15; j_call: TRBJ1-6; clone_size: .; d_call: .; cdr3_aa: CASKRDASYNSPLHF; cdr3_nt: TGTGCCAGCAAAAGGGATGCCTCCTATAATTCACCCCTCCACTTT
v_call: TRBV19; cdr3_length: 15; j_call: TRBJ1-5; clone_size: few; d_call: TRBD1; cdr3_aa: CASSPTGGKGQPQHF; cdr3_nt: TGTGCCAGTAGCCCGACAGGGGGTAAGGGTCAGCCCCAGCATTTT
v_call: TRBV5-8; cdr3_length: 15; j_call: TRBJ2-7; clone_size: once; d_call: TRBD2; cdr3_aa: CASSYTSGSSYEQYF; cdr3_nt: TGTGCCAGCAGCTACACTAGCGGCTCCTCCTACGAGCAGTACTTC
v_call: TRBV9; cdr3_length: 15; j_call: TRBJ2-5; clone_size: .; d_call: TRBD2; cdr3_aa: CASSAELAGRETQYF; cdr3_nt: TGTGCCAGCAGCGCCGAACTAGCGGGGAGGGAGACCCAGTACTTC
v_call: TRBV20-1; cdr3_length: 14; j_call: TRBJ2-4; clone_size: .; d_call: .; cdr3_aa: CSAGAGFRENIQYF; cdr3_nt: TGCAGTGCTGGGGCCGGCTTCAGAGAAAACATTCAGTACTTC
v_call: TRBV27; cdr3_length: 13; j_call: TRBJ1-5; clone_size: few; d_call: .; cdr3_aa: CASSLRVRQPQHF; cdr3_nt: TGTGCCAGCAGTTTAAGGGTCCGGCAGCCCCAGCATTTT
v_call: TRBV19; cdr3_length: 14; j_call: TRBJ1-6; clone_size: few; d_call: .; cdr3_aa: CASSMNRVESPLHF; cdr3_nt: TGTGCCAGTAGTATGAACAGGGTAGAGTCACCCCTCCACTTT
v_call: TRBV20-1; cdr3_length: 14; j_call: TRBJ1-1; clone_size: .; d_call: .; cdr3_aa: CSASRLGGRAEAFF; cdr3_nt: TGCAGTGCTAGTAGGCTCGGGGGGCGCGCTGAAGCTTTCTTT
v_call: TRBV30; cdr3_length: 15; j_call: TRBJ1-6; clone_size: few; d_call: .; cdr3_aa: CAWSVNEQGHSPLHF; cdr3_nt: TGTGCCTGGAGTGTAAATGAACAGGGACATTCACCCCTCCACTTT
v_call: TRBV20-1; cdr3_length: 16; j_call: TRBJ1-6; clone_size: .; d_call: .; cdr3_aa: CSARVDASSYNSPLHF; cdr3_nt: TGCAGTGCTAGAGTGGACGCGAGCTCCTATAATTCACCCCTCCACTTT
v_call: TRBV6-1; cdr3_length: 11; j_call: TRBJ2-5; clone_size: .; d_call: .; cdr3_aa: CASSLQLAQYF; cdr3_nt: TGTGCCAGCAGTCTACAGTTGGCCCAGTACTTC
v_call: TRBV19; cdr3_length: 15; j_call: TRBJ2-7; clone_size: .; d_call: .; cdr3_aa: CASSPGLIPPYEQYF; cdr3_nt: TGTGCCAGTAGTCCCGGTCTCATACCTCCCTACGAGCAGTACTTC
v_call: TRBV20-1; cdr3_length: 14; j_call: TRBJ1-2; clone_size: few; d_call: .; cdr3_aa: CSAKNRVGNYGYTF; cdr3_nt: TGCAGTGCTAAGAACAGGGTTGGAAACTATGGCTACACCTTC
v_call: TRBV6-1; cdr3_length: 16; j_call: TRBJ1-5; clone_size: once; d_call: TRBD1; cdr3_aa: CASRGGQPNSNQPQHF; cdr3_nt: TGTGCCAGCAGGGGGGGACAGCCGAATAGCAATCAGCCCCAGCATTTT
v_call: TRBV30; cdr3_length: 14; j_call: TRBJ2-5; clone_size: few; d_call: TRBD2; cdr3_aa: CAWSLLAGGETQYF; cdr3_nt: TGTGCCTGGAGTTTACTAGCGGGAGGAGAGACCCAGTACTTC
v_call: TRBV12-3/TRBV12-4; cdr3_length: 14; j_call: TRBJ2-5; clone_size: .; d_call: .; cdr3_aa: CASSRPTRRETQYF; cdr3_nt: TGTGCCAGCAGCCGACCGACTAGAAGGGAGACCCAGTACTTC
v_call: TRBV4-1; cdr3_length: 20; j_call: TRBJ2-2; clone_size: few; d_call: .; cdr3_aa: CASRGLGSQGTKANTGELFF; cdr3_nt: TGCGCCAGTAGGGGCTTGGGGTCCCAGGGGACTAAAGCTAACACCGGGGAGCTGTTTTTT
v_call: TRBV15; cdr3_length: 16; j_call: TRBJ2-5; clone_size: few; d_call: TRBD2; cdr3_aa: CATSRGDFGGQETQYF; cdr3_nt: TGTGCCACCAGCAGAGGGGATTTCGGGGGGCAAGAGACCCAGTACTTC
v_call: TRBV27; cdr3_length: 14; j_call: TRBJ1-2; clone_size: few; d_call: .; cdr3_aa: CASSFAGVNYGYTF; cdr3_nt: TGTGCCAGCAGTTTCGCAGGGGTAAACTATGGCTACACCTTC
v_call: TRBV20-1; cdr3_length: 14; j_call: TRBJ2-7; clone_size: few; d_call: TRBD2; cdr3_aa: CSAATSGTLYEQYF; cdr3_nt: TGCAGTGCTGCGACTAGCGGGACGCTCTACGAGCAGTACTTC
v_call: TRBV11-2; cdr3_length: 13; j_call: TRBJ2-1; clone_size: .; d_call: .; cdr3_aa: CASSLGSYNEQFF; cdr3_nt: TGTGCCAGCAGCCTGGGGTCCTACAATGAGCAGTTCTTC
v_call: TRBV2; cdr3_length: 15; j_call: TRBJ1-5; clone_size: .; d_call: .; cdr3_aa: CASSENGNSNQPQHF; cdr3_nt: TGTGCCAGCAGTGAAAACGGCAATAGCAATCAGCCCCAGCATTTT
v_call: TRBV10-3; cdr3_length: 14; j_call: TRBJ2-7; clone_size: few; d_call: TRBD2; cdr3_aa: CAIKGGGSLHEQYF; cdr3_nt: TGTGCCATCAAAGGTGGCGGGAGTCTACACGAGCAGTACTTC
v_call: TRBV7-2; cdr3_length: 15; j_call: TRBJ2-5; clone_size: .; d_call: .; cdr3_aa: CASSLVRITQETQYF; cdr3_nt: TGTGCCAGCAGCTTAGTCAGGATCACCCAAGAGACCCAGTACTTC
v_call: TRBV7-2; cdr3_length: 19; j_call: TRBJ1-5; clone_size: .; d_call: TRBD1; cdr3_aa: CASSLATGQGRYSNQPQHF; cdr3_nt: TGTGCCAGCAGCTTAGCCACGGGACAGGGCCGTTATAGCAATCAGCCCCAGCATTTT
v_call: TRBV5-1; cdr3_length: 15; j_call: TRBJ2-2; clone_size: .; d_call: .; cdr3_aa: CASSLRGAVTGELFF; cdr3_nt: TGCGCCAGCAGCTTGAGGGGGGCGGTAACCGGGGAGCTGTTTTTT
v_call: TRBV7-8; cdr3_length: 11; j_call: TRBJ2-7; clone_size: .; d_call: .; cdr3_aa: CASSADSEQYF; cdr3_nt: TGTGCCAGCAGCGCGGACTCCGAGCAGTACTTC
v_call: TRBV6-1; cdr3_length: 16; j_call: TRBJ2-1; clone_size: .; d_call: TRBD2; cdr3_aa: CASSPLAGGRYNEQFF; cdr3_nt: TGTGCCAGCAGTCCGCTAGCGGGGGGGAGGTACAATGAGCAGTTCTTC
v_call: TRBV21-1; cdr3_length: 17; j_call: TRBJ2-7; clone_size: few; d_call: .; cdr3_aa: CASSKYQLAGVTYEQYF; cdr3_nt: TGTGCCAGCAGCAAATATCAACTAGCGGGAGTAACATACGAGCAGTACTTC
v_call: TRBV7-2; cdr3_length: 12; j_call: TRBJ2-4; clone_size: .; d_call: .; cdr3_aa: CASSLGTPIQYF; cdr3_nt: TGTGCCAGCAGCTTAGGGACGCCCATTCAGTACTTC
v_call: TRBV2; cdr3_length: 14; j_call: TRBJ1-5; clone_size: few; d_call: .; cdr3_aa: CASSARANNQPQHF; cdr3_nt: TGTGCCAGCAGCGCGCGGGCTAACAATCAGCCCCAGCATTTT
v_call: TRBV6-1; cdr3_length: 14; j_call: TRBJ2-7; clone_size: .; d_call: .; cdr3_aa: CASSEGTVTYEQYF; cdr3_nt: TGTGCCAGCAGTGAAGGGACAGTTACCTACGAGCAGTACTTC